The next 23 T cell receptor beta chains were all read from a single sample in a study of radiation and T cells in renal cell carcinoma. TCRdb keeps only in-frame clones here, not all; method: immunoSEQ multiplex PCR. The sample holds 150,000 or so clones, about 88% seen once. The time point was: baseline pretreatment blood. Treatment of the sample: 15 Gy SBRT to primary tumor, nephrectomy 4 weeks later. The sequences come from blood, collected from a patient whose treatment included radiotherapy and nephrectomy. The receptors were sampled from a woman aged 70-85 years with renal cell carcinoma.

The gene calls are TRBV5-5 and TRBJ2-4, with 7 bases identical to TRBD1. With V trimmed by 2 bases and J by 5 bases, 7 bases remained unmatched. The CDR3 is 15 amino acids. The germline gives CDR1 SGHKS, CDR2 YYEKEE (reference sequence). CDR3: CASSLTQGWQNIQYF. In DNA form, the CDR3 reads TGTGCCAGCAGCTTAACACAGGGGTGGCAAAACATTCAGTACTTC. Drawing the rest from reference TRBV5-5 and TRBJ2-4, the complete variable domain is DAGVTQSPTHLIKTRGQQVTLRCSPISGHKSVSWYQQVLGQGPQFIFQYYEKEERGRGNFPDRFSARQFPNYSSELNVNALLLGDSALYLCASSLTQGWQNIQYFGAGTRLSVL.

The rearrangement links TRBV14 to TRBJ2-2; D gene uncertain. The CDR3 has 14 amino acids. The V end lost 4 bases, the J end lost 1 base, and 7 bases lay between the germline ends. Germline values: CDR1 SGHDN, CDR2 FVKESK. CDR3 in DNA: TGTGCCAGCAGCCTTGGACGGAACACCGGGGAGCTGTTTTTT. Its protein product is CASSLGRNTGELFF.

V gene TRBV6-5 combines with J gene TRBJ1-1, with 8 bases fitting TRBD1. This CDR3 comprises 14 residues. Germline trimming cut 7 bases from V and 0 bases from J; bases unmatched to any gene: 4. Germline CDR1 and CDR2: MNHEY and SVGAGI. The CDR3 is CASTRTGLNTEAFF. CDR3 sequence (DNA): TGTGCCAGCACCAGGACAGGGCTGAACACTGAAGCTTTCTTT.

The chain uses TRBV28 and TRBJ1-1, with 8 positions matching TRBD1. The J segment lost 8 bases and the V segment lost 6 bases, leaving 8 bases of the junction unmatched. The germline V gene has CDR1 MDHEN and CDR2 SYDVKM. The CDR3 contains 13 residues. The CDR3 nucleotides read TGTGCCAGCAGCGAACAGGGGGTGCGAGAAGCTTTCTTT. It specifies CASSEQGVREAFF.

As concerns this clone: Germline and junction disagree at one end, which may indicate a read error. This chain uses TRBV11-2 with TRBJ1-5, with 9 bases aligning to TRBD1. This CDR3 has 15 amino acids. Germline loops: CDR1 SGHAT, CDR2 FQNNGV. CDR3 amino acids: CASRLGDRANQPQHF. The CDR3 nucleotides are TGTGCCAGCAGGTTAGGGGACAGGGCCAATCAGCCCCAGCATTTT.

The chain couples TRBV19 to TRBJ1-5; a possible D gene is TRBD1 (5 bases). Germline CDR1 LNHDA, CDR2 SQIVND (reference sequence). This CDR3 spans 14 amino acids. Trimming pared 3 bases from V and 2 bases from J, leaving 8 bases between. The CDR3 is CASSMMGGNQPQHF. The CDR3 nucleotides are TGTGCCAGTAGTATGATGGGGGGCAATCAGCCCCAGCATTTT. Drawing the rest from reference TRBV19 and TRBJ1-5, the complete variable domain is DGGITQSPKYLFRKEGQNVTLSCEQNLNHDAMYWYRQDPGQGLRLIYYSQIVNDFQKGDIAEGYSVSREKKESFPLTVTSAQKNPTAFYLCASSMMGGNQPQHFGDGTRLSIL.

The chain recombines TRBV29-1 with TRBJ2-2, with 11 bases lining up with TRBD1. CDR3 length equals 11 residues. Per germline, CDR1 SQVTM and CDR2 ANQGSEA. The CDR3 loop is CMGQGAGELFF. CDR3 sequence (DNA): TGCATGGGACAGGGGGCCGGGGAGCTGTTTTTT.

The chain couples TRBV4-2 to TRBJ1-1, with 7 bases lining up with TRBD1. Losses at the gene ends were 7 bases for V and 2 bases for J; bases not matched to a gene: 4. The germline V gene has CDR1 LGHNA and CDR2 YNFKEQ. The CDR3 runs 13 residues. CDR3 in amino acids: CASTGQLNTEAFF. CDR3 nucleotide sequence: TGTGCCAGCACGGGACAGCTTAACACTGAAGCTTTCTTT.

This chain joins TRBV4-1 and TRBJ2-3, with TRBD1 matching over 9 bases. J lost 10 bases, V lost 0 bases, and 14 bases had no gene match. The germline V gene has CDR1 MGHRA and CDR2 YSYEKL. CDR3 length equals 17 residues. The DNA of the CDR3 is TGCGCCAGCAGCCAAGAAGGGGGGGGACAGGGTACGAAGGCGCAGTATTTT. Translated: CASSQEGGGQGTKAQYF.

The V and J genes are TRBV7-3 and TRBJ1-1; D is unclear. V was cut by 0 bases and J by 8 bases, with 10 bases left in between. CDR1 SGHTA and CDR2 FQGTGA come from the germline V gene. The CDR3 has 13 residues. CDR3 nucleotide sequence: TGTGCCAGCAGCTTAACCGGGAAATCGGAAGCTTTCTTT. This gives the protein CASSLTGKSEAFF.

The CDR3 nucleotides are TGTGCCAGCAGCTCGGACAGGGCAAACGGGGAGCTGTTTTTT. Translated, it gives CASSSDRANGELFF. The V and J genes are TRBV5-8 and TRBJ2-2, with TRBD1 matching over 8 bases. Germline V gene data show CDR1 as SGHTS and CDR2 as YDEGEE. CDR3 length: 14 amino acids. The junction had 5 bases not matched to a gene; V was cut back by 3 bases and J by 7 bases. The whole variable domain, filled in from reference TRBV5-8 and TRBJ2-2, reads EAGVTQSPTHLIKTRGQQATLRCSPISGHTSVYWYQQALGLGLQFLLWYDEGEERNRGNFPPRFSGRQFPNYSSELNVNALELEDSALYLCASSSDRANGELFFGEGSRLTVL.

This clone occurred once. The V gene is TRBV11-3, the J gene TRBJ2-5; the D gene is possibly TRBD2 (5 bases). Trimming took 3 bases from V and 4 from J, leaving 15 bases between them. Per germline, CDR1 SGHNT and CDR2 YENEEA. This CDR3 spans 15 amino acids. The CDR3 protein is CASSFGAAGGETQYF. DNA for the CDR3: TGTGCCAGCAGCTTCGGCGCCGCGGGCGGAGAGACCCAGTACTTC.

The chain employs TRBV9 and TRBJ1-5; D unclear. CDR3 length equals 15 residues. Trimming left V 0 bases short and J 3 bases short, with 10 bases between. Germline V lookup: CDR1 SGDLS, CDR2 YYNGEE. CDR3 in amino acids: CASSVAGHLNQPQHF. The CDR3 DNA is TGTGCCAGCAGCGTAGCTGGCCACCTCAATCAGCCCCAGCATTTT.

This chain connects TRBV19 to TRBJ1-2; 8 bases agree with TRBD1. The CDR3 consists of 15 residues. CDR1 LNHDA and CDR2 SQIVND come from the germline V gene (reference sequence). V trimming: 4 bases; J trimming: 4 bases; junction bases outside the gene matches: 8. The CDR3 DNA sequence: TGTGCCAGTAGTACGGGACAGGTCCTCTTCTATGGCTACACCTTC. This translates into CASSTGQVLFYGYTF.

The chain combines TRBV4-1 with TRBJ2-3, with unresolved D. Trimming pared 0 bases from V and 3 bases from J, leaving 1 base between. Germline loops: CDR1 MGHRA, CDR2 YSYEKL. The CDR3 consists of 12 residues. CDR3: CASSQDTDTQYF. In nucleotides, the CDR3 is TGCGCCAGCAGCCAAGATACAGATACGCAGTATTTT.

CDR3 coding DNA: TGTGCCAGCAGCGAGGAGGGACAGGGAGGATACACTGAAGCTTTCTTT. This codes for CASSEEGQGGYTEAFF. The chain has TRBV5-6 and TRBJ1-1; 9 bases fit TRBD1. Germline V CDR1 and CDR2: SGHDT, YYEEEE. V shed 4 bases, J shed 3 bases, and the junction held 10 bases outside the gene matches. The CDR3 is 16 residues long.

V usage is TRBV9 and J usage is TRBJ2-2; no reliable D call. Trimming cost V 6 bases and J 0 bases, with 9 bases left between them. Per the germline V gene, CDR1 is SGDLS and CDR2 is YYNGEE. CDR3 size: 14 residues. The DNA of the CDR3 is TGTGCCAGCACTACCCAAACGAACACCGGGGAGCTGTTTTTT. This gives the protein CASTTQTNTGELFF.

V usage is TRBV4-3 and J usage is TRBJ2-2, with D perhaps TRBD2 (6 bases). The CDR3 totals 17 residues. Germline loops: CDR1 LGHNA, CDR2 YSLEER. Trimming removed 0 bases at V and 0 bases at J, with 11 bases between. The CDR3 is CASSQDRGSANTGELFF. The CDR3 DNA is TGCGCCAGCAGCCAAGATCGGGGGAGCGCGAACACCGGGGAGCTGTTTTTT.

This chain connects TRBV27 to TRBJ1-2; the D is unclear. This CDR3 contains 15 residues. Germline V gene lookup returns CDR1 MNHEY and CDR2 SMNVEV (reference sequence). Trimming cost V 6 bases and J 8 bases, with 22 bases left between them. CDR3 amino acids: CASRPQVASNGGYTF. The CDR3 nucleotides read TGTGCCAGCAGGCCCCAAGTGGCCAGCAACGGAGGCTACACCTTC.

This clone was seen once. J is TRBJ1-2 and V is TRBV7-3; 8 bases align to TRBD1. This CDR3 comprises 18 residues. In germline, CDR1 is SGHTA, CDR2 FQGTGA. With 0 bases clipped from V and 4 bases from J, the junction kept 13 bases outside the gene matches. CDR3 region: CASSLTSFTGGQSYGYTF. The CDR3 DNA reads as TGTGCCAGCAGCTTAACCTCCTTCACAGGGGGGCAGTCCTATGGCTACACCTTC.

This clone has a handful of counts. The chain has TRBV28 and TRBJ1-5, with D unresolved. The CDR3 consists of 12 residues. Germline V gene sequence: CDR1 MDHEN, CDR2 SYDVKM. Between the trimmed V and J ends, which lost 5 bases and 5 bases, there was a span of 7 bases. This CDR3 is CASSLLYQPQHF. In nucleotides, the CDR3 is TGTGCCAGCAGTCTTCTTTATCAGCCCCAGCATTTT.

The V and J genes are TRBV27 and TRBJ1-2; D is ambiguous. The germline gives CDR1 MNHEY, CDR2 SMNVEV (reference sequence). V gave up 2 bases and J gave up 8 bases, with 12 bases separating them. The length of the CDR3 is 13 residues. The CDR3 sequence is CASSLRAARGYTF. The CDR3 DNA sequence: TGTGCCAGCAGTTTAAGGGCAGCTCGAGGCTACACCTTC.

The chain recombines TRBV6-1 with TRBJ2-7; no firm D call. Trimming took off 1 base at V and 5 bases at J, with 6 bases between the two ends. The germline V gene has CDR1 MNHNS and CDR2 SASEGT. This CDR3 spans 12 amino acids. CDR3 residues: CASSEVWDEQYF. The DNA of the CDR3 is TGTGCCAGCAGTGAAGTGTGGGACGAGCAGTACTTC.